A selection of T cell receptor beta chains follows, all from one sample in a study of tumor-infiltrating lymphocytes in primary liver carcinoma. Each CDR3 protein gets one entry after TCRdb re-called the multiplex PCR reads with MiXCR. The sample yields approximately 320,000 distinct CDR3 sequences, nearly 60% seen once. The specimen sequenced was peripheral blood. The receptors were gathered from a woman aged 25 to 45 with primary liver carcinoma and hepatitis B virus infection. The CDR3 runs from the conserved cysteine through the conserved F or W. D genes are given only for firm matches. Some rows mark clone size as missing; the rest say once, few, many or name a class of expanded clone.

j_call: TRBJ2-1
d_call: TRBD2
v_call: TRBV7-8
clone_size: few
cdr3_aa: CASSLTSGPSYNEQFF
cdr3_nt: TGTGCCAGCAGCCTAACTAGCGGGCCTTCCTACAATGAGCAGTTCTTC

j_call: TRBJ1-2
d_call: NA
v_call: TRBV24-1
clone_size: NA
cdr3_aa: CATSQGFNYGYTF
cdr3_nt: TGTGCCACCAGTCAGGGATTTAACTATGGCTACACCTTC

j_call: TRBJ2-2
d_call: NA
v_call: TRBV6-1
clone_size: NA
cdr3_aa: CASSPRWQGSGELFF
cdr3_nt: TGTGCCAGCAGCCCGCGGTGGCAGGGCAGCGGGGAGCTGTTTTTT

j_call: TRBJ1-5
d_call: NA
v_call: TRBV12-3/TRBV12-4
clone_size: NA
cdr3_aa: CVSSTGTARPQHF
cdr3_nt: TGTGTCAGCAGTACAGGGACGGCTCGGCCCCAGCATTTT

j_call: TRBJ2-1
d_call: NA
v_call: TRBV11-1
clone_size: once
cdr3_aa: CASSLAAQRTHYNEQSF
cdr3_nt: TGTGCCAGCAGCCTGGCGGCACAACGGACCCACTACAATGAGCAGTCCTTC

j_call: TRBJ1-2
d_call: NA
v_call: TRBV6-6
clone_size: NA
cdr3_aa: CASRSKDGPFDGYTF
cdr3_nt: TGTGCCAGCAGGAGTAAGGATGGGCCGTTCGATGGCTACACCTTC

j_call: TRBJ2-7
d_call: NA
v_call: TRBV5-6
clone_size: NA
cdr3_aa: CVSSLMGTGYEQYF
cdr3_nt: TGTGTCAGCAGCTTGATGGGTACCGGCTACGAGCAGTACTTC

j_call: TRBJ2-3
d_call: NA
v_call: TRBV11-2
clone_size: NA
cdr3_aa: CASSSERTTDTQYF
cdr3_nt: TGTGCCAGCAGCTCAGAGCGGACCACAGATACGCAGTATTTT

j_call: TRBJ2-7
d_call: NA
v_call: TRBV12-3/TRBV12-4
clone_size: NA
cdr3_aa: CASSSGDRTYTPPGLYF
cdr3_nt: TGTGCCAGCAGTAGCGGGGACAGGACTTATACCCCACCGGGGCTGTACTTC

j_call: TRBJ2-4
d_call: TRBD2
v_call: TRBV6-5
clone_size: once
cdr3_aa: CASSPYIAGHLTHLAKNIQYF
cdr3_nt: TGTGCCAGCAGTCCCTATATAGCGGGACATCTTACTCATCTAGCCAAAAACATTCAGTACTTC

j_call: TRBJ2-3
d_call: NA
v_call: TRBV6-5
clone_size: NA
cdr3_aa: CASSYRVSTDTQCF
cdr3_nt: TGTGCCAGCAGTTACAGGGTAAGCACAGATACGCAATGTTTT

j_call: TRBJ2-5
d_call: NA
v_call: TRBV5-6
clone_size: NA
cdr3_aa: CASSGWDQKETQYF
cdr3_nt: TGTGCCAGCAGCGGGTGGGACCAGAAAGAGACCCAGTACTTC

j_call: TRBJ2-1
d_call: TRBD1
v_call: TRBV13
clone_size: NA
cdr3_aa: CVSSPRGQGTYNEQFF
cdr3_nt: TGTGTCAGCAGCCCCCGGGGACAGGGCACCTACAATGAGCAGTTCTTC

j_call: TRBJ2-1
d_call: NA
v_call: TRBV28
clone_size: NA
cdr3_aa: CASRPEPGSDEQFF
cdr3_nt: TGTGCCAGCAGACCTGAACCCGGGAGTGATGAGCAGTTCTTC

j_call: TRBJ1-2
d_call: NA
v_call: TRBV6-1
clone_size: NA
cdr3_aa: CASSNSYLKANYGYTF
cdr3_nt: TGTGCCAGCAGTAACAGTTACTTGAAAGCTAACTATGGCTACACCTTC

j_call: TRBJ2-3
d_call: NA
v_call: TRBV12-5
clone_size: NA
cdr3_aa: CASGLEPTDTQYF
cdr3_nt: TGTGCTAGTGGCTTGGAGCCCACAGATACGCAGTATTTT

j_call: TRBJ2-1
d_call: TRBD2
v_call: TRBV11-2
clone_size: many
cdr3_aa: CASSPIAGVYNEQFF
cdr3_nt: TGTGCCAGCAGCCCAATAGCGGGAGTGTACAATGAGCAGTTCTTC

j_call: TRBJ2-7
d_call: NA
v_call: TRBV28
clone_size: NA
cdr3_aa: CASRASRYEQYF
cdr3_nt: TGTGCCAGCAGGGCCTCAAGGTACGAGCAGTACTTC

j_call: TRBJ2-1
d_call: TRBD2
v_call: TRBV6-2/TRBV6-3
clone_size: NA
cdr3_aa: CAGSWGTSVEQFF
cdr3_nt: TGTGCCGGCAGTTGGGGGACTAGTGTTGAGCAGTTCTTC

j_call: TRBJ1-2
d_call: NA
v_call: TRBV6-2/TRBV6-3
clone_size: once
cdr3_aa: CASNFPRDTGVAGYTF
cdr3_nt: TGTGCCAGCAATTTCCCCCGGGACACTGGGGTGGCCGGCTACACCTTC

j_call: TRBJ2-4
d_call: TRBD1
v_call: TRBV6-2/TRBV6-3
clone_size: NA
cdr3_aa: CAGLDGKTGGQCF
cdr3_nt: TGTGCCGGCCTTGATGGGAAGACAGGGGGACAGTGCTTC

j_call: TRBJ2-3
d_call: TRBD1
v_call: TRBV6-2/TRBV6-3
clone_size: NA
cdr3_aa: CASSWTGLIDTQYF
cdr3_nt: TGTGCCAGCAGTTGGACAGGGCTCATAGATACGCAGTATTTT

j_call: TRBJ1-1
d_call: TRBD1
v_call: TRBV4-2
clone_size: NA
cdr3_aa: CASSQRATGGTEAFF
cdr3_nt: TGTGCCAGCAGCCAAAGGGCAACAGGGGGTACTGAAGCTTTCTTT

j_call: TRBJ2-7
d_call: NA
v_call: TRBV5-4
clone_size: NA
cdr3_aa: CASSFWDLGLYEQYF
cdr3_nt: TGTGCCAGCAGCTTTTGGGACCTGGGACTTTACGAGCAGTACTTC

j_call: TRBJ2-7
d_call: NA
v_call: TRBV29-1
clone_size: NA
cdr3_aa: CSVASHSTYKQYF
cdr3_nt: TGCAGCGTTGCGTCACACTCGACCTACAAGCAGTACTTT

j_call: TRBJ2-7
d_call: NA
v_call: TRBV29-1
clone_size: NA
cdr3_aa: CSVAPGTAGSYEQYF
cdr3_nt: TGCAGCGTAGCCCCCGGGACGGCGGGCTCCTACGAGCAGTACTTC

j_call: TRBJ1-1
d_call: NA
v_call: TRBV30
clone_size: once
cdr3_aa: CAWSGVTEAFF
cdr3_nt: TGTGCCTGGAGTGGGGTCACTGAAGCTTTCTTT

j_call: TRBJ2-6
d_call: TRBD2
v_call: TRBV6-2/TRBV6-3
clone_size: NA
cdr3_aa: CASSYSSGGSGAHVLTF
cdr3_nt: TGTGCCAGCAGTTACTCGAGCGGGGGATCTGGGGCCCACGTCCTGACTTTC

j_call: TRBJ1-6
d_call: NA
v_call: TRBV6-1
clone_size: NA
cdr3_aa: CASSGPGLSNSPLHF
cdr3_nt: TGTGCCAGCAGTGGACCGGGACTGTCTAATTCACCCCTCCACTTT

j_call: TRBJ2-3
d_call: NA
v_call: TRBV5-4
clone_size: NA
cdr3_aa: CDSSVDEHPPPTDTQYF
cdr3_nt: TGTGACAGCAGCGTAGACGAACACCCTCCACCCACAGATACGCAGTATTTT

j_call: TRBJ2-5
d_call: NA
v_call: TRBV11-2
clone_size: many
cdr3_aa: CASSPGRVQETQYF
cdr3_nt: TGTGCCAGCAGCCCGGGCAGGGTACAAGAGACCCAGTACTTC

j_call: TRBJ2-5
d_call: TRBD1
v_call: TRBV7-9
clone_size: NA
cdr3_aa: CASSHTGTVGIWF
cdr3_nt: TGTGCCAGCAGCCACACCGGGACAGTGGGGATCTGGTTC

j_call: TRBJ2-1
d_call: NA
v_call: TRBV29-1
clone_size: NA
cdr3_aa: CSVRSRDISYDEQFF
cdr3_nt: TGCAGCGTAAGATCGCGGGACATATCCTACGATGAGCAGTTCTTC

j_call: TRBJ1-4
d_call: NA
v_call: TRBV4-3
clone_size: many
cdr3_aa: CASSQDQTALRVLFF
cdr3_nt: TGCGCCAGCAGCCAGGATCAGACAGCCCTTAGGGTACTGTTTTTT

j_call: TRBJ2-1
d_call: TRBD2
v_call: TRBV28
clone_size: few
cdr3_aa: CASSHAGLAGNEQFF
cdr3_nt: TGTGCCAGCAGTCACGCGGGGCTAGCGGGGAATGAGCAGTTCTTC

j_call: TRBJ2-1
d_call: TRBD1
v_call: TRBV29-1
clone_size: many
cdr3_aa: CSVGGTGVEQFF
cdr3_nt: TGCAGCGTTGGGGGGACAGGGGTTGAGCAGTTCTTC

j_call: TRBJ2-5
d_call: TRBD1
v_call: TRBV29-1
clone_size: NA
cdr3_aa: CSVERGRETQYF
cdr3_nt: TGCAGCGTGGAGAGGGGGCGAGAGACCCAGTACTTC

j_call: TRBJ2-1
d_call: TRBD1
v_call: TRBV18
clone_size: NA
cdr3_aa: CASSPPTGVNEQFF
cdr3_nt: TGTGCCAGCTCACCACCGACAGGGGTAAATGAGCAGTTCTTC

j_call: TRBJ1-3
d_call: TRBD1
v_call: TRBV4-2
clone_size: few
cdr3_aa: CASSSRLKYRGPDRRSGNTIYF
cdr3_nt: TGTGCCAGCAGCTCCCGCCTCAAATACAGGGGGCCCGACCGCCGCTCTGGAAACACCATATATTTT

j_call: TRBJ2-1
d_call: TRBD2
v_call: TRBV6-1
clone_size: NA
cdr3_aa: CASRLSGMGNEQFF
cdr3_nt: TGTGCCAGCAGATTGAGCGGGATGGGGAATGAGCAGTTCTTC

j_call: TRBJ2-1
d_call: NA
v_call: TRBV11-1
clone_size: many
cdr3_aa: CASSDQADGTSNEQFF
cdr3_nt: TGTGCCTCATCAGACCAGGCGGATGGAACCTCTAATGAGCAGTTCTTC

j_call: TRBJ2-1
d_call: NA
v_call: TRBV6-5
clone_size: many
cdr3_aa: CASSRPLIGLHNEQFF
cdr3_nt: TGTGCCAGCAGTAGGCCTTTAATAGGACTACACAATGAGCAGTTCTTC

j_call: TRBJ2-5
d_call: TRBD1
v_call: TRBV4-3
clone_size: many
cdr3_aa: CASSQDGQGVKTQYF
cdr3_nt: TGCGCCAGCAGCCAAGATGGACAGGGGGTAAAGACCCAGTACTTC

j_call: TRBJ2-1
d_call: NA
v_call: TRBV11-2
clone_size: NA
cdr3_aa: CASSGEGKQFF
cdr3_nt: TGTGCCAGTAGCGGAGAGGGGAAGCAGTTCTTC

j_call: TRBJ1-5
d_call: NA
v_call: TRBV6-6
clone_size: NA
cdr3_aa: CASSYAGQNQPQHF
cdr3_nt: TGTGCCAGCAGTTACGCGGGGCAGAATCAGCCCCAGCATTTT

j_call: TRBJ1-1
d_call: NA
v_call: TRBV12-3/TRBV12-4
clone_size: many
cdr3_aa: CASSLWRGGEAFF
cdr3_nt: TGTGCCAGCAGCTTATGGAGGGGCGGAGAAGCTTTCTTT

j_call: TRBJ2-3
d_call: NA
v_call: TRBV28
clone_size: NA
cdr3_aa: CASTDSDTDTQYF
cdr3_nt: TGTGCCAGCACGGACAGCGACACAGATACGCAGTATTTT

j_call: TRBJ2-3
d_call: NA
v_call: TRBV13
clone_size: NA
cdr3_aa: CASSLQGSSLRDTQYF
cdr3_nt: TGTGCCAGCAGCTTACAGGGTTCCTCTCTGAGAGATACGCAGTATTTT

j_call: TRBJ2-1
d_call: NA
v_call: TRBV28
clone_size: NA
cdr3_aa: CASSSARNEQFF
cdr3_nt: TGTGCCAGCAGTTCTGCTAGAAATGAGCAGTTCTTC

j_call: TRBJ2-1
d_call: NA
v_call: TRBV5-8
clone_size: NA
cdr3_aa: CASSFSTGGSYNEQFF
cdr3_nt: TGTGCCAGCAGCTTTAGTACCGGGGGCTCCTACAATGAGCAGTTCTTC

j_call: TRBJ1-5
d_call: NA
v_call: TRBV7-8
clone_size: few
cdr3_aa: CASSLGGTPQSQHF
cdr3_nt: TGTGCCAGCAGCTTAGGAGGGACACCCCAGTCCCAGCATTTT

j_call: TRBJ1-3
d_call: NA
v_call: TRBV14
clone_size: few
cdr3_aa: CASSQARTIYF
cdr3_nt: TGTGCCAGCAGCCAAGCCCGCACCATATATTTT

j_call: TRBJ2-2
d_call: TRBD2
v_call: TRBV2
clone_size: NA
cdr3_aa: CASSRSTSGRAAGELFF
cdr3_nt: TGTGCCAGCAGTCGATCTACTAGCGGGAGGGCCGCCGGGGAGCTGTTTTTT

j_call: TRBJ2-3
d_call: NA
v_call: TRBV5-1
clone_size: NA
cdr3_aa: CASSLGVNPFTDTQYF
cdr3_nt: TGCGCCAGCAGCTTGGGTGTAAACCCCTTCACAGATACGCAGTATTTT

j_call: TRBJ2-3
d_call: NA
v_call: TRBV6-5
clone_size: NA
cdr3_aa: CASSPTSPVTDTQYF
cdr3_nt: TGTGCCAGCAGTCCAACTAGTCCTGTCACAGATACGCAGTATTTT

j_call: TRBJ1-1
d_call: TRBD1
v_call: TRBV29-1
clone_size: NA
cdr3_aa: CGASDRGNTEAFF
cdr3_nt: TGCGGCGCCTCGGACAGGGGGAACACTGAAGCCTTCTTT

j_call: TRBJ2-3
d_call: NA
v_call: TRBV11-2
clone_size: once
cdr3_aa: CASSLRRDTQYF
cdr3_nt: TGTGCCAGCAGCCTCCGGCGAGATACGCAGTATTTT

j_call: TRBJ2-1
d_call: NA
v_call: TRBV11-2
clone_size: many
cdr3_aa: CASSLDLRDEEQFF
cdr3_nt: TGTGCCAGCAGCTTAGATCTCCGGGACGAGGAGCAGTTCTTC